A single sample gave rise to the 24 T cell receptor beta chains below, sequenced in a study of metastatic and nonmetastatic thyroid tumors. Thyroid surgery was performed in patients who had received no treatment beforehand. TCRdb re-called clones from the PCR reads using MiXCR. The sample lists around 27,000 clones, roughly a quarter occurring once. Specimen: blood. Source of these receptors: a female donor with papillary thyroid cancer or a benign thyroid nodule (not recorded which). Some clones in this sample may be carry-over from other donors' samples.

The chain employs TRBV12-3 or TRBV12-4 and TRBJ1-5; TRBD1 agrees at 8 bases. V was clipped by 4 bases and J by 1 base; unmatched bases: 9. This CDR3 comprises 17 residues. The CDR3 DNA reads as TGTGCCAGCAGTTCGTGGACAGGGTTCCGAAGCAATCAGCCCCAGCATTTT. This codes for CASSSWTGFRSNQPQHF.

In this sample, this clone turned up many times. This chain joins TRBV19 and TRBJ2-1; D is possibly TRBD2 (6 bases). The germline V gene has CDR1 LNHDA and CDR2 SQIVND (reference sequence). This CDR3 comprises 14 residues. V lost 3 bases to trimming and J lost 9 bases, with 15 bases between them. This CDR3 is CASSMEGLSGEQFF. CDR3 bases: TGTGCCAGTAGTATGGAGGGGTTGTCGGGTGAGCAGTTCTTC.

This clone was seen at least ten times. The chain recombines TRBV7-9 with TRBJ2-1; 8 bases fit TRBD2. This CDR3 is built from 13 residues. The germline gives CDR1 SEHNR, CDR2 FQNEAQ (reference sequence). V trimming: 8 bases; J trimming: 4 bases; junction bases outside the gene matches: 4. CDR3 protein: CASQEREYNEQFF. The CDR3 DNA reads TGTGCCAGCCAGGAGCGGGAGTACAATGAGCAGTTCTTC. Filled out from reference TRBV7-9 and TRBJ2-1, the complete variable domain reads DTGVSQNPRHKITKRGQNVTFRCDPISEHNRLYWYRQTLGQGPEFLTYFQNEAQLEKSRLLSDRFSAERPKGSFSTLEIQRTEQGDSAMYLCASQEREYNEQFFGPGTRLTVL.

This clone is classed as medium-sized. The chain combines TRBV6-1 with TRBJ1-2, with D possibly matching TRBD1 (6 bases). The CDR3 runs to 14 residues. Germline V CDR1 and CDR2: MNHNS, SASEGT. Between the trimmed V and J ends, which lost 3 bases and 5 bases, there was a span of 13 bases. The CDR3 nucleotides are TGTGCCAGCAGTGAGACAGGCACGCTTTATGGCTACACCTTC. The encoded protein is CASSETGTLYGYTF.

This clone rates as medium-sized. The gene calls are TRBV6-1 and TRBJ2-7; 8 nucleotides align to TRBD2. J lost 1 base, V lost 1 base, and 3 bases had no gene match. Germline CDR1 reads MNHNS; CDR2 reads SASEGT. The CDR3 is made up of 15 amino acids. CDR3 DNA: TGTGCCAGCAGTGAAGAGATAGCGGGGTCCTACGAGCAGTACTTC. It encodes CASSEEIAGSYEQYF.

The chain combines TRBV20-1 with TRBJ2-2, with 9 bases identical to TRBD1. Germline V gives CDR1 DFQATT, CDR2 SNEGSKA (reference sequence). The J segment lost 6 bases and the V segment lost 1 base, leaving 6 bases of the junction unmatched. The CDR3 is made up of 15 amino acids. DNA of the CDR3: TGCAGTGCTAGAGGGGACAGGGTTGATGCCGGGGAGCTGTTTTTT. Its translation: CSARGDRVDAGELFF.

This clone was seen ten or more times. This chain joins TRBV12-3 or TRBV12-4 and TRBJ1-1; D uncertain. The CDR3 totals 11 residues. V was trimmed by 7 bases and J by 4 bases, leaving 7 bases between them. Here the CDR3 reads CASILVTEAFF. The CDR3 DNA reads TGTGCCAGCATCCTGGTCACTGAAGCTTTCTTT.

This clone was seen just once. Since the CDR3 does not end with the conserved phenylalanine or tryptophan, this likely comes from a read error. The DNA is left out, because the CDR3 cannot be placed on it with certainty; the CDR3 is given as TCRdb lists it. This chain uses TRBV7-9 with TRBJ2-7; the listed D gene, TRBD1, was not tested against the DNA. A total of 14 residues make up the CDR3, ends included. From germline, CDR1 is SEHNR and CDR2 FQNEAQ (reference sequence). CDR3: CATRRGGAAYEEYL.

This clone was counted many times. This sequence joins TRBV18 and TRBJ2-1; weak D call: TRBD2 (6 bases). This CDR3 has 16 residues. V was clipped by 0 bases and J by 8 bases, with 17 bases between them. Germline V gene data show CDR1 as KGHSH and CDR2 as LQKENI. The CDR3: CASSPPVAANSHEQFF. CDR3 sequence (DNA): TGTGCCAGCTCACCACCGGTAGCGGCGAATAGCCATGAGCAGTTCTTC.

This clone was counted at least ten times. The gene calls are TRBV4-3 and TRBJ2-4; TRBD2 aligns across 8 bases. V was clipped by 0 bases and J by 7 bases; unmatched bases: 5. CDR1 is LGHNA, CDR2 YSLEER, per germline. The CDR3 totals 15 residues. The CDR3 protein is CASSQDKREYNIQYF. In DNA, the CDR3 is TGCGCCAGCAGCCAAGATAAGCGGGAGTATAACATTCAGTACTTC.

This clone occurred many times. The chain combines TRBV11-2 with TRBJ2-1, with TRBD2 matching over 7 bases. Trimming removed 3 bases from V and 5 bases from J; junction bases left unmatched: 7. The CDR3 contains 15 residues. Germline CDR1 SGHAT, CDR2 FQNNGV. The CDR3 sequence: CASSLAGVGHNEQFF. The CDR3 DNA reads as TGTGCCAGCAGCTTGGCGGGAGTCGGGCACAATGAGCAGTTCTTC.

Details on this clone: The CDR3 ends on some other residue instead of the conserved phenylalanine or tryptophan, so this is likely a read error. This chain uses TRBV10-2 with TRBJ2-1; the D gene could be TRBD1 or TRBD2 (5 bases each). This CDR3 contains 14 residues. CDR1 and CDR2 (germline): WSHSY, SAAADI. CDR3 protein: CACSENWGHNEQFS. The CDR3 DNA sequence: TGCGCCTGCAGTGAGAACTGGGGACACAATGAGCAGTTCTCC.

This clone was seen ten or more times. The chain employs TRBV30 and TRBJ2-7; possibly TRBD2 for D (6 bases). CDR1 is GTSNPN, CDR2 SVGIG, per germline (reference sequence). The V and J ends lost 1 base and 2 bases respectively, with 18 bases between them. This CDR3 region has 16 residues. The CDR3 DNA is TGTGCCTGGAGTGACCTGTTTTTGGGGGGAACCTACGAGCAGTACTTC. Translation gives CAWSDLFLGGTYEQYF.

This clone was counted many times. This chain connects TRBV19 to TRBJ2-1; TRBD2 matches at 7 bases. The CDR3 is made up of 14 amino acids. The germline CDR1 and CDR2 sequences are LNHDA and SQIVND (reference sequence). V shed 1 base, J shed 8 bases, and the junction held 5 bases outside the gene matches. The CDR3 region is CASSIGAGRDEQFF. The CDR3, as DNA: TGTGCCAGTAGTATAGGCGCAGGGAGGGATGAGCAGTTCTTC.

This clone was picked up many times. This chain links TRBV10-3 with TRBJ2-1; 10 bases are a match to TRBD1. The CDR3 spans 15 residues. Germline V gene lookup returns CDR1 ENHRY and CDR2 SYGVKD. With V trimmed by 3 bases and J by 9 bases, 8 bases remained unmatched. In DNA, the CDR3 is TGTGCCATCAGTGATTCCTTGGACAGGGGGGTTGAGCAGTTCTTC. Translated, it gives CAISDSLDRGVEQFF.

A remark on this clone: Germline is not matched at one junction end, which may reflect a read error. This chain joins TRBV11-1 and TRBJ2-7; D ambiguous. The germline gives CDR1 SGHAT, CDR2 FQDESV (reference sequence). This CDR3 has 16 residues. Here the CDR3 reads CASSPSAPRSTYEQYF. CDR3 DNA sequence: TGTGCCAGCAGCCCCTCGGCCCCGAGGTCCACCTACGAGCAATACTTC.

This clone was counted at least ten times. At the DNA level, this CDR3 is encoded by other sequences in the same sample as well. The V call is TRBV3-1, the J call TRBJ1-6; possibly TRBD1 for D (5 bases). This CDR3 spans 15 amino acids. Germline-derived CDR1 and CDR2 are LGHDT and YNNKEL (reference sequence). Trimming took off 4 bases at V and 9 bases at J, with 16 bases between the two ends. The DNA of the CDR3 is TGTGCCAGCAGCCGTCAAGCAGGGAGGGCTTCACCCCTCCACTTT. Amino acids: CASSRQAGRASPLHF.

This clone was picked up many times. J is TRBJ1-3 and V is TRBV7-9; 9 bases match TRBD1. This CDR3 has 16 amino acids. The J segment lost 4 bases and the V segment lost 6 bases, leaving 10 bases of the junction unmatched. Looked up from germline, CDR1 is SEHNR and CDR2 is FQNEAQ (reference sequence). CDR3 DNA: TGTGCCAGCAGTCCGACCCGGGACAGGGCAGGAAACACCATATATTTT. Translation gives CASSPTRDRAGNTIYF.

This clone appeared many times. The chain recombines TRBV20-1 with TRBJ1-1; weak D call: TRBD1 (5 bases). Germline CDR1 DFQATT, CDR2 SNEGSKA (reference sequence). Trimming pared 0 bases from V and 0 bases from J, leaving 8 bases between. This CDR3 contains 14 residues. CDR3 residues: CSAREDSMNTEAFF. CDR3 in DNA: TGCAGTGCTAGAGAAGACAGCATGAACACTGAAGCTTTCTTT.

At least ten counts were recorded for this clone. The V call is TRBV5-1, the J call TRBJ2-5; maybe TRBD2 (5 bases). The CDR3 has 16 residues. Per germline, CDR1 SGHRS and CDR2 YFSETQ. V lost 0 bases to trimming and J lost 0 bases, with 12 bases between them. As DNA, the CDR3 is TGCGCCAGCAGCTTGGTTTCCCCTAGCCACCAAGAGACCCAGTACTTC. It encodes CASSLVSPSHQETQYF.

This clone occurred many times. The chain carries TRBV7-2 and TRBJ2-1; TRBD1 might be the D (5 bases). V dropped 1 base and J dropped 9 bases, with 10 bases sitting between them. The CDR3 totals 13 residues. The germline V gene has CDR1 SGHTA and CDR2 FQGNSA. The CDR3: CASSLVGRGEQFF. The CDR3, as DNA: TGTGCCAGCAGCTTAGTGGGAAGGGGTGAGCAGTTCTTC.

The chain joins TRBV9 to TRBJ2-5; 8 positions match TRBD2. This CDR3 is 14 amino acids long. Germline assignment: CDR1 SGDLS and CDR2 YYNGEE. The CDR3 reads CVSSRLAGQETQYF. The CDR3 bases are TGTGTAAGTTCGAGATTAGCGGGACAAGAGACCCAGTACTTC.

Details on this clone: The junction departs from germline at one end; a sequencing error may be responsible. The chain links TRBV4-1 to TRBJ2-5; weak D call: TRBD2 (5 bases). Looked up from germline, CDR1 is MGHRA and CDR2 is YSYEKL. The CDR3 has 14 residues. The CDR3 region has the DNA TGCGCCAACAGCCAAGTTATAGCGCAAGAGACCCAGTACTTC. Protein sequence: CANSQVIAQETQYF.

Relative to its sample, this clone is medium-sized. The chain links TRBV2 to TRBJ2-7, with D possibly matching TRBD1 (6 bases). Trimming cost V 1 base and J 3 bases, with 7 bases left between them. CDR3 length: 13 residues. Germline CDR1 SNHLY, CDR2 FYNNEI. In nucleotides, the CDR3 is TGTGCCAGCAGTGAAGTACAGGGCTACGAGCAGTACTTC. This sequence encodes CASSEVQGYEQYF. The full variable domain, completed using reference TRBV2 and TRBJ2-7, is EPEVTQTPSHQVTQMGQEVILRCVPISNHLYFYWYRQILGQKVEFLVSFYNNEISEKSEIFDDQFSVERPDGSNFTLKIRSTKLEDSAMYFCASSEVQGYEQYFGPGTRLTVT.